A single sample is the source of the 14 T cell receptor beta chains below, sequenced in a study of CD4+ T cells in melanoma. Measured with immunoSEQ multiplex PCR; TCRdb has only the in-frame clones, and not every one. Seen here are 10,000 to 13,000 clones, about 72% observed once, and the top ten hold roughly 10%. The sequenced material came from cells from a culture (not recorded whether cultured in vitro). The receptors stem from a human donor with melanoma.

J is TRBJ2-1 and V is TRBV2; 7 bases are a match to TRBD1. The CDR3 length is 13 residues. V lost 7 bases to trimming and J lost 8 bases; unmatched junction nucleotides: 8. Germline V lookup: CDR1 SNHLY, CDR2 FYNNEI. CDR3 DNA: TGTGCCAGCACAGGGGGTACTACCTATGAGCAGTTCTTC. This encodes CASTGGTTYEQFF.

The chain recombines TRBV5-6 with TRBJ1-1, with TRBD1 as a possible D gene (5 bases). V lost 2 bases and J 5 bases, leaving 16 bases between the germline ends. Germline-derived CDR1 and CDR2 are SGHDT and YYEEEE. CDR3 length: 15 residues. Here the CDR3 DNA reads TGTGCCAGCAGCTTCTTTGCCAGGGACCAGACTGAAGCTTTCTTT. Encoded protein: CASSFFARDQTEAFF.

The chain has TRBV9 and TRBJ2-3, with D unresolved. The CDR3 has 14 residues. Trimming took 3 bases from V and 0 from J, leaving 8 bases between them. The V gene's germline CDR1 is SGDLS and CDR2 YYNGEE. CDR3 DNA: TGTGCCAGCAGCGACGCGAGAAGCACAGATACGCAGTATTTT. Its protein is CASSDARSTDTQYF.

This clone showed up just a few times. The gene calls are TRBV4-1 and TRBJ1-1; 7 bases are a match to TRBD1. Germline V gives CDR1 MGHRA, CDR2 YSYEKL. Losses at the gene ends were 6 bases for V and 7 bases for J; bases not matched to a gene: 11. This CDR3 contains 14 residues. Written as DNA, the CDR3 is TGCGCCAGCAGTCTAAAGCCCGACAGGGTTGAAGCTTTCTTT. Protein product: CASSLKPDRVEAFF.

This clone showed up just a few times. V and J are TRBV5-1 and TRBJ2-5; TRBD1 might be the D (5 bases). Looked up from germline, CDR1 is SGHRS and CDR2 is YFSETQ. CDR3 length: 14 residues. V was trimmed by 1 base and J by 0 bases, leaving 7 bases between them. CDR3 residues: CASSLSGYQETQYF. The CDR3 DNA reads TGCGCCAGCAGCTTGTCAGGGTACCAAGAGACCCAGTACTTC.

The chain carries TRBV6-6 and TRBJ1-2, with D unresolved. The CDR3 has 15 residues. The V gene lost 9 bases and the J gene lost 4 bases, with 21 bases spanning the gap. The germline gives CDR1 MNHNY, CDR2 SVGAGI (reference sequence). Here the CDR3 reads CASRGKEFHGYGYTF. CDR3 sequence (DNA): TGTGCCAGTCGAGGAAAGGAATTTCACGGCTATGGCTACACCTTC.

The CDR3 loop is CASSYSLGRVTDTQYF. The CDR3 DNA reads as TGTGCCAGCAGTTACTCGCTGGGGAGGGTCACAGATACGCAGTATTTT. The rearrangement uses TRBV6-5 and TRBJ2-3; 7 positions match TRBD2. Trimming cost V 0 bases and J 2 bases; bases outside gene matches: 5. CDR1 and CDR2 (germline): MNHEY, SVGAGI. This CDR3 has 16 amino acids.

This chain connects TRBV9 to TRBJ2-5; D might be TRBD1 or TRBD2, each matching 5 bases. CDR1 is SGDLS and CDR2 is YYNGEE in the germline V gene. The CDR3 extends over 13 amino acids. The V gene lost 4 bases and the J gene lost 7 bases, with 14 bases spanning the gap. The CDR3 here is CASSRDPEGTQYF. The CDR3, as DNA: TGTGCCAGCAGCCGGGACCCCGAAGGGACCCAGTACTTC.

This chain joins TRBV6-5 and TRBJ2-3, with D unresolved. The CDR3 totals 14 residues. Between the trimmed V and J ends, which lost 4 bases and 2 bases, there was a span of 10 bases. The germline gives CDR1 MNHEY, CDR2 SVGAGI. The CDR3 DNA is TGTGCCAGCAGTTCCCTCGGACCCACAGATACGCAGTATTTT. Its translation: CASSSLGPTDTQYF.

The chain employs TRBV5-6 and TRBJ1-2; TRBD1 matches at 7 bases. V was pared by 4 bases and J by 5 bases, with 8 bases of the junction left unmatched. Germline V gene lookup returns CDR1 SGHDT and CDR2 YYEEEE. The CDR3 sequence is 14 residues long. The CDR3: CASSPDRTGYGYTF. The CDR3 bases are TGTGCCAGCAGCCCGGACAGGACTGGGTATGGCTACACCTTC.

This rearrangement joins TRBV9 to TRBJ2-5; TRBD2 matches at 11 bases. The V gene end was trimmed by 6 bases and the J gene end by 1 base; junction bases not matched to a gene: 5. CDR3 length: 15 amino acids. Germline CDR1 is SGDLS and CDR2 is YYNGEE. CDR3 sequence (DNA): TGTGCCAGCACCGGGACTAGCGGACCCCAAGAGACCCAGTACTTC. Protein: CASTGTSGPQETQYF. Using reference TRBV9 and TRBJ2-5 for the parts outside the CDR3, the full variable domain is DSGVTQTPKHLITATGQRVTLRCSPRSGDLSVYWYQQSLDQGLQFLIQYYNGEERAKGNILERFSAQQFPDLHSELNLSSLELGDSALYFCASTGTSGPQETQYFGPGTRLLVL.

The rearrangement joins TRBV5-4 to TRBJ2-3, with D possibly TRBD2 on 5 matching bases. CDR1 and CDR2 from the germline V gene are SGHNT and YYREEE (reference sequence). V shed 2 bases and J shed 1 base, with 11 bases lying between them. The CDR3 sequence is 15 residues long. The CDR3 loop reads CASSFPGSRTDTQYF. The CDR3 DNA reads TGTGCCAGCAGCTTCCCGGGATCTCGCACAGATACGCAGTATTTT.

V and J are TRBV10-1 and TRBJ1-1; D not certain. This CDR3 has 11 residues. Trimming removed 8 bases from V and 8 bases from J, with 12 bases in between. The germline V gene has CDR1 WNHNN and CDR2 SYGVQD (reference sequence). The CDR3 loop reads CASRWPREAFF. As DNA, the CDR3 is TGCGCCAGCCGCTGGCCCCGAGAAGCTTTCTTT.

The rearrangement links TRBV19 to TRBJ2-7; maybe TRBD1 (6 bases). Trimming pared 4 bases from V and 3 bases from J, leaving 10 bases between. Germline values: CDR1 LNHDA, CDR2 SQIVND (reference sequence). The CDR3 covers 13 residues. DNA for the CDR3: TGTGCCAGTAGTACCGGGACAATCTACGAGCAGTACTTC. This encodes CASSTGTIYEQYF.